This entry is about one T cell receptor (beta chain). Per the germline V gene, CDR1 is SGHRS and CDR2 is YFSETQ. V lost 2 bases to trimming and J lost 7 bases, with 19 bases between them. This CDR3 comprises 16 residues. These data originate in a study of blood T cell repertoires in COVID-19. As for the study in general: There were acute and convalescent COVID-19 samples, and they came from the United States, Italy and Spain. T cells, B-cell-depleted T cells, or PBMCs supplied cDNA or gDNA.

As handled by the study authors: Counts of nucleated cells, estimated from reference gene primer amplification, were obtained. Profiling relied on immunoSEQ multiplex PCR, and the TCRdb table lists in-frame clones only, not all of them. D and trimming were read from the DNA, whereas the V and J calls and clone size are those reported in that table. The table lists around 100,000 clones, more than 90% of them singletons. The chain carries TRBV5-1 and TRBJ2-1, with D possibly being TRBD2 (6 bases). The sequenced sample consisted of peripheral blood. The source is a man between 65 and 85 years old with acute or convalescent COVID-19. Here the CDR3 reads CASSLAGKAGGNEQFF. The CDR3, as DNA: TGCGCCAGCAGCTTAGCCGGGAAGGCCGGAGGGAATGAGCAGTTCTTC.